Listed here are 7 T cell receptor beta chains from one sample, sequenced in a study of shared clonotypes between healthy human individuals. This table comes from immunoSEQ multiplex PCR, and its TCRdb copy is limited to in-frame clones, with some not included. The sample carries around 2,100,000 clones, 85% to 95% recorded once. CD8 cells classed as naive were CD45RO-negative and positively selected for CCR7, excluding terminally differentiated effector memory CD45RA+ cells. What was sequenced was naive CD8+ T cells sorted from blood. These receptors all stem from a young man in good health.

The table lists this clone with a count of one. The chain couples TRBV6-1 to TRBJ2-7; 8 nucleotides align to TRBD1. The CDR3 loop spans 15 amino acids. Germline CDR1 reads MNHNS; CDR2 reads SASEGT. V lost 4 bases to trimming and J lost 2 bases; unmatched junction nucleotides: 7. In nucleotides, the CDR3 is TGTGCCAGCAGTGCACCGGGACAGGCAACCTACGAGCAGTACTTC. This gives the protein CASSAPGQATYEQYF.

V and J are TRBV4-2 and TRBJ2-1, with TRBD2 matching over 15 bases. CDR1 and CDR2 from the germline V gene are LGHNA and YNFKEQ. The CDR3 spans 17 residues. J lost 9 bases, V lost 3 bases, and 9 bases had no gene match. As DNA, the CDR3 is TGTGCCAGCAGCCAGGAACAGGGACTAGCGGGAGGAAGTGAGCAGTTCTTC. Protein: CASSQEQGLAGGSEQFF.

The chain joins TRBV30 to TRBJ2-7, with 9 bases aligning to TRBD1. Germline V gene lookup returns CDR1 GTSNPN and CDR2 SVGIG (reference sequence). The V segment lost 5 bases and the J segment 5 bases; nucleotides outside the gene matches: 4. The CDR3 loop spans 12 amino acids. CDR3 in amino acids: CAWGGQGHEQYF. The CDR3 DNA reads as TGTGCCTGGGGAGGACAGGGGCACGAGCAGTACTTC.

The chain carries TRBV2 and TRBJ2-3; D is perhaps TRBD2 (6 bases). Germline CDR1 is SNHLY and CDR2 is FYNNEI. V lost 6 bases and J lost 4, with 17 bases in between. This CDR3 has 15 amino acids. CDR3 sequence reads: CASREEREEADTQYF. The CDR3 DNA is TGTGCCAGCAGGGAGGAGAGGGAGGAGGCAGATACGCAGTATTTT. The full variable domain, completed using reference TRBV2 and TRBJ2-3, is EPEVTQTPSHQVTQMGQEVILRCVPISNHLYFYWYRQILGQKVEFLVSFYNNEISEKSEIFDDQFSVERPDGSNFTLKIRSTKLEDSAMYFCASREEREEADTQYFGPGTRLTVL.

This rearrangement joins TRBV29-1 to TRBJ2-3, with 7 bases that match TRBD2. The CDR3 totals 15 residues. Germline CDR1 and CDR2: SQVTM and ANQGSEA. The junction had 6 bases not matched to a gene; V was cut back by 2 bases and J by 1 base. The CDR3 bases are TGCAGCGTTGAATACAGACTAGCCCGCACAGATACGCAGTATTTT. Protein: CSVEYRLARTDTQYF.

Note on this clone: Additional DNA sequences in this sample encode the identical CDR3. The V gene is TRBV27, the J gene TRBJ2-7; possible D gene TRBD2, 6 bases. Per the germline V gene, CDR1 is MNHEY and CDR2 is SMNVEV (reference sequence). With 5 bases removed from V and 3 bases from J, the gap between germline ends came to 14 bases. The CDR3 runs 14 residues. This CDR3 reads CASSPGTGVYEQYF. As DNA, the CDR3 is TGTGCCAGCAGTCCCGGGACGGGGGTCTACGAGCAGTACTTC.

The V gene is TRBV28, the J gene TRBJ2-2; D unclear. Per germline, CDR1 MDHEN and CDR2 SYDVKM. V lost 4 bases to trimming and J lost 8 bases, with 5 bases between them. This CDR3 spans 11 amino acids. The CDR3 is CASSYPGELFF. CDR3 bases: TGTGCCAGCAGTTACCCGGGGGAGCTGTTTTTT.